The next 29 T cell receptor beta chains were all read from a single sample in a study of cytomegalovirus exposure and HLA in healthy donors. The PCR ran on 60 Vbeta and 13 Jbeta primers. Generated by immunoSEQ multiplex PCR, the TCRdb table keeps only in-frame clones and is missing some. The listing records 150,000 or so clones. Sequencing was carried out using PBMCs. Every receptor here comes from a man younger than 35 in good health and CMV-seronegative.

The CDR3 here is CASRLRGGQTTYEQYF. CDR3 sequence (DNA): TGTGCCAGCAGACTAAGAGGGGGACAGACTACCTACGAGCAGTACTTC. The chain combines TRBV11-2 with TRBJ2-7; 7 bases agree with TRBD1. J was trimmed by 2 bases and V by 6 bases; bases with no gene match: 13. In germline, CDR1 is SGHAT, CDR2 FQNNGV. This CDR3 is 16 amino acids long.

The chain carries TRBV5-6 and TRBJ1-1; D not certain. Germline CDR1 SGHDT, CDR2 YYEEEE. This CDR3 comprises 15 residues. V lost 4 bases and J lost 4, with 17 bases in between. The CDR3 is CASSQIDLTVTEAFF. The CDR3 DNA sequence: TGTGCCAGCAGCCAGATCGACTTAACGGTCACTGAAGCTTTCTTT.

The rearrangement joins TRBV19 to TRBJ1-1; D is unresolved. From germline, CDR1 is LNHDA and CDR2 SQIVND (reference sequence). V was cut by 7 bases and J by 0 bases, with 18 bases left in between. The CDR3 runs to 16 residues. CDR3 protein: CASNWRNRDMNTEAFF. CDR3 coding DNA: TGTGCCAGTAACTGGAGGAATCGCGACATGAACACTGAAGCTTTCTTT. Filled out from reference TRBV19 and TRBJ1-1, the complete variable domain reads DGGITQSPKYLFRKEGQNVTLSCEQNLNHDAMYWYRQDPGQGLRLIYYSQIVNDFQKGDIAEGYSVSREKKESFPLTVTSAQKNPTAFYLCASNWRNRDMNTEAFFGQGTRLTVV.

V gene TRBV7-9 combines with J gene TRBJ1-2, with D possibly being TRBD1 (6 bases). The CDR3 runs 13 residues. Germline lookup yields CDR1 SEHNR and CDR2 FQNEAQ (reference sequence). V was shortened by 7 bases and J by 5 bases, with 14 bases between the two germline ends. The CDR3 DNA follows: TGTGCCAGCACTACCGGGACATTATATGGCTACACCTTC. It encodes CASTTGTLYGYTF. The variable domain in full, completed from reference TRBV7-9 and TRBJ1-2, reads DTGVSQNPRHKITKRGQNVTFRCDPISEHNRLYWYRQTLGQGPEFLTYFQNEAQLEKSRLLSDRFSAERPKGSFSTLEIQRTEQGDSAMYLCASTTGTLYGYTFGSGTRLTVV.

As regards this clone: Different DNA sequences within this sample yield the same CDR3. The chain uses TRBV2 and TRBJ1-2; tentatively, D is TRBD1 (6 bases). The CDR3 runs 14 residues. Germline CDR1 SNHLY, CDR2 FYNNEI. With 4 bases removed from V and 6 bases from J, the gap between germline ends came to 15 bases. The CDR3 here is CASSVKEQGHGYTF. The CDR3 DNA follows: TGTGCCAGCAGTGTGAAAGAACAGGGTCATGGCTACACCTTC.

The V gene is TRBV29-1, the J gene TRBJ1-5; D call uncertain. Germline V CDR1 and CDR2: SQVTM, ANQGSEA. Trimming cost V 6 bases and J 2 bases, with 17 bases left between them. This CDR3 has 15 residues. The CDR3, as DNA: TGCAGCGTGGTGGACTCGGCTTGGGGCAATCAGCCCCAGCATTTT. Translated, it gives CSVVDSAWGNQPQHF. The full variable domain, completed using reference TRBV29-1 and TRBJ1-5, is SAVISQKPSRDICQRGTSLTIQCQVDSQVTMMFWYRQQPGQSLTLIATANQGSEATYESGFVIDKFPISRPNLTFSTLTVSNMSPEDSSIYLCSVVDSAWGNQPQHFGDGTRLSIL.

DNA for the CDR3: TGTGCCAGCAGCGCGCCGCTCACAGGGATTAGCACAGATACGCAGTATTTT. Encoded protein: CASSAPLTGISTDTQYF. The gene calls are TRBV9 and TRBJ2-3; the D gene is possibly TRBD1 (6 bases). Germline CDR1 is SGDLS and CDR2 is YYNGEE. Trimming stripped 3 bases from V and 0 bases from J, with 17 bases between. This CDR3 comprises 17 residues.

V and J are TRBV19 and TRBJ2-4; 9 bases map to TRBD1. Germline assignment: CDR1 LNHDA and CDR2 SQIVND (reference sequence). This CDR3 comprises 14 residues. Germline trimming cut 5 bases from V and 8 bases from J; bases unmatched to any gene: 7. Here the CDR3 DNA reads TGTGCCAGTAGTCCGGGACAGGGTTGGTACATTCAGTACTTC. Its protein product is CASSPGQGWYIQYF.

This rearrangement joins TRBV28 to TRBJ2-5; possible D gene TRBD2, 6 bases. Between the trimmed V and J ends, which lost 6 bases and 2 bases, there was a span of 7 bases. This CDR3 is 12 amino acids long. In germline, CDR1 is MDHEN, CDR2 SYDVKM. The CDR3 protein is CASREGQETQYF. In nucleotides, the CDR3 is TGTGCCAGCAGGGAGGGGCAAGAGACCCAGTACTTC.

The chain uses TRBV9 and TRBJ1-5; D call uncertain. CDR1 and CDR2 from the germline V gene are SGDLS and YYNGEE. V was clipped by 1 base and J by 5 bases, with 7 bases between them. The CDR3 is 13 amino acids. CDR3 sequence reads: CASSVREDQPQHF. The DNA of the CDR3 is TGTGCCAGCAGCGTACGGGAGGATCAGCCCCAGCATTTT.

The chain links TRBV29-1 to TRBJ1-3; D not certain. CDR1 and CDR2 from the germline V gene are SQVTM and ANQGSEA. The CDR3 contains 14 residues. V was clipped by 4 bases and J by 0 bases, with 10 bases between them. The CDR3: CSVAPVLSGNTIYF. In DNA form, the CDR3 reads TGCAGCGTTGCTCCGGTCCTCTCTGGAAACACCATATATTTT.

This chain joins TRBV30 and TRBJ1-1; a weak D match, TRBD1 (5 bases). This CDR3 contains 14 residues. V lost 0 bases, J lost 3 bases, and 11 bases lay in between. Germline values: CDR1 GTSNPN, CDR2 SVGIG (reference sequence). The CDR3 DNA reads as TGTGCCTGGAGTGTTCGTTCGGGGGACACTGAAGCTTTCTTT. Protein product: CAWSVRSGDTEAFF.

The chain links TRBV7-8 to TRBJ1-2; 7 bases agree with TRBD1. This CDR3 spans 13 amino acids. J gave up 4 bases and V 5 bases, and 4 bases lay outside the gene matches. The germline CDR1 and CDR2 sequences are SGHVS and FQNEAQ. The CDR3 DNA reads TGTGCCAGCAGCCAAGGGGGCGGCTATGGCTACACCTTC. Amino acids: CASSQGGGYGYTF.

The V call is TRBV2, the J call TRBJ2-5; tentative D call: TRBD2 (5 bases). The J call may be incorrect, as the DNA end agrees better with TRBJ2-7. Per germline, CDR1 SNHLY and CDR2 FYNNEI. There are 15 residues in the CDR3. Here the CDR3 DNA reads TGTGCCAGCGCCCGGGCGGCCACTAGCTCCTACGAGCAGTACTTC. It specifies CASARAATSSYEQYF.

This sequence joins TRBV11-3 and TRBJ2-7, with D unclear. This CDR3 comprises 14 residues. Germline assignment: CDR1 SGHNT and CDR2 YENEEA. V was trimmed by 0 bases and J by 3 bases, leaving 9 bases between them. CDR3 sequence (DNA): TGTGCCAGCAGCTTAGACGGCGGAGACTACGAGCAGTACTTC. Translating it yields CASSLDGGDYEQYF.

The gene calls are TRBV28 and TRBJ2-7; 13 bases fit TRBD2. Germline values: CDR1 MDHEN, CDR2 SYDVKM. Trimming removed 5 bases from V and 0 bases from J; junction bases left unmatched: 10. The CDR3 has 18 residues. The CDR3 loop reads CASSPHLGLAGRSYEQYF. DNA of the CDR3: TGTGCCAGCAGTCCACATTTGGGACTAGCGGGACGCTCCTACGAGCAGTACTTC.

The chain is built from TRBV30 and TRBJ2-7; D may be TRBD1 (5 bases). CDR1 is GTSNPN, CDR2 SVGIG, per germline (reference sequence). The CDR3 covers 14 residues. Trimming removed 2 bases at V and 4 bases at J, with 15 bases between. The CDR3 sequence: CAWSSMDKRYEQYF. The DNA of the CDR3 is TGTGCCTGGAGTTCTATGGACAAACGGTACGAGCAGTACTTC.

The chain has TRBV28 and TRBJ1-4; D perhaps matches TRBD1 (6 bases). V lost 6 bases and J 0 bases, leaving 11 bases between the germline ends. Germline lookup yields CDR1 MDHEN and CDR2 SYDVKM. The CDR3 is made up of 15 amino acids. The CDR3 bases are TGTGCCAGCAGCACAACAGGGACAACTAATGAAAAACTGTTTTTT. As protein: CASSTTGTTNEKLFF.

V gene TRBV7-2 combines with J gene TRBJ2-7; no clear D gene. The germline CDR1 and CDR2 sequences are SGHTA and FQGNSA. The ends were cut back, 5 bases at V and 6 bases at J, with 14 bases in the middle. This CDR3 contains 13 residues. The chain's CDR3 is CASSAPGWVEQYF. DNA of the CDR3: TGTGCCAGCAGCGCCCCCGGGTGGGTCGAGCAGTACTTC.

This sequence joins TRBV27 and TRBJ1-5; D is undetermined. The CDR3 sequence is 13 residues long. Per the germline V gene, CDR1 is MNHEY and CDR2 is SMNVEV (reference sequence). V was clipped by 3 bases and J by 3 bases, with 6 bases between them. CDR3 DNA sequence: TGTGCCAGCAGTTTTGGGCCCAATCAGCCCCAGCATTTT. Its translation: CASSFGPNQPQHF.

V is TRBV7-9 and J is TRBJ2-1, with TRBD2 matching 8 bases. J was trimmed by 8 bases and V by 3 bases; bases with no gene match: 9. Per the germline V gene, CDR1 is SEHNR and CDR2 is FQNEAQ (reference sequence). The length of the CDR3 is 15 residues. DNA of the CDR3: TGTGCCAGCAGCTTCCACTCAGCGGGAGTTTATGAGCAGTTCTTC. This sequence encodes CASSFHSAGVYEQFF.

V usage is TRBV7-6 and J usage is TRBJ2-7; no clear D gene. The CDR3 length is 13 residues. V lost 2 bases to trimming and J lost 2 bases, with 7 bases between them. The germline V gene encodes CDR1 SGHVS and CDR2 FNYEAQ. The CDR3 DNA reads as TGTGCCAGCAGCTTACAGGAAACCTACGAGCAGTACTTC. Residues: CASSLQETYEQYF.

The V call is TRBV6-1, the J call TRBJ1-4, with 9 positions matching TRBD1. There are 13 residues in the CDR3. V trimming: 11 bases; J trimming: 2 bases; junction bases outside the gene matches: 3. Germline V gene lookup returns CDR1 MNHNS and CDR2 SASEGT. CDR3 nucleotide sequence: TGTGCCGTACAGGGGGCTACTAATGAAAAACTGTTTTTT. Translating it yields CAVQGATNEKLFF.

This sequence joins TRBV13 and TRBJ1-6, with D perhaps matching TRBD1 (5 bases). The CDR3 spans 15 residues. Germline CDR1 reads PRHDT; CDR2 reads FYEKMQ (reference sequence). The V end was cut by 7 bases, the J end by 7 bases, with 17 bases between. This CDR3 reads CASTRAGGINSPLHF. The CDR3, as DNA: TGTGCCAGCACCAGGGCAGGCGGGATAAATTCACCCCTCCACTTT.

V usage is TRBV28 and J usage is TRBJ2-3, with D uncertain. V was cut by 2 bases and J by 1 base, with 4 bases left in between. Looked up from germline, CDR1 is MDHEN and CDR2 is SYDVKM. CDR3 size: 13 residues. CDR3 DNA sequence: TGTGCCAGCAGTTTACAGGGCACAGATACGCAGTATTTT. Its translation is CASSLQGTDTQYF.

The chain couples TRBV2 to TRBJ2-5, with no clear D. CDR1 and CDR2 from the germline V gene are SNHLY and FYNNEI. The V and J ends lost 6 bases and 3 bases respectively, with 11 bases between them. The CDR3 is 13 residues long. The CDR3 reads CASRVQRKETQYF. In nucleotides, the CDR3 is TGTGCCAGCAGAGTCCAGAGGAAAGAGACCCAGTACTTC.

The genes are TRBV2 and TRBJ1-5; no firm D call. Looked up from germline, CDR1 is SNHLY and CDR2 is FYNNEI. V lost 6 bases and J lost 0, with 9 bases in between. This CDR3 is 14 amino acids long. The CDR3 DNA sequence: TGTGCCAGCAGGACACAGTATAGCAATCAGCCCCAGCATTTT. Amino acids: CASRTQYSNQPQHF.

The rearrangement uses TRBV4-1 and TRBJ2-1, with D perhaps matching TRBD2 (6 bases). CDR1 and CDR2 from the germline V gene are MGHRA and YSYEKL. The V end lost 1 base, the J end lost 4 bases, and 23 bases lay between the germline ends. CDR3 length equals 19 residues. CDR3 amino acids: CASSQGGSTRSAGYNEQFF. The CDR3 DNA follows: TGCGCCAGCAGCCAAGGAGGGTCGACTAGATCCGCTGGGTACAATGAGCAGTTCTTC.

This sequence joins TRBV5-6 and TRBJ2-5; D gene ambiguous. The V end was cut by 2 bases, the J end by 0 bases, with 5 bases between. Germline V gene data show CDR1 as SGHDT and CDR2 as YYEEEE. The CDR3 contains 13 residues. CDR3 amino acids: CASSLQYQETQYF. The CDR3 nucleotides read TGTGCCAGCAGCTTACAGTACCAAGAGACCCAGTACTTC. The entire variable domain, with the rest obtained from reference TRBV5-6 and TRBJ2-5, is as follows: DAGVTQSPTHLIKTRGQQVTLRCSPKSGHDTVSWYQQALGQGPQFIFQYYEEEERQRGNFPDRFSGHQFPNYSSELNVNALLLGDSALYLCASSLQYQETQYFGPGTRLLVL.